The clone carrying this TCR beta chain was observed a handful of times. Its target is not known. The repertoire was sequenced with immunoSEQ multiplex PCR; TCRdb's copy has only in-frame clones and lacks some. The table has tens of thousands of clones, around 87% seen once. Sampling of blood occurred at baseline, cycle 4 day 1, and cycle 7 day 1. This specimen belongs to a study of OX40 agonist ivuxolimab in advanced cancers. At the level of the study: A mean age of about 59 years, range roughly 20 to 80, was recorded, and roughly 80% were male.

The study, taken as a whole, reports: Some of the lowest clonal expansion was seen in partial responders at 0.1-3.0 mg/kg. The mean number of expanded clones was higher in CD8+ T cells than in CD4+.

This receptor was obtained from an adult with an advanced solid tumor such as melanoma, head and neck, liver or kidney cancer. Specimen: CD4+ or CD8+ T cells sorted from blood, collected in a trial of the OX40 agonist ivuxolimab.

For the CDR3, the DNA is TGTGCCAGTAGTGTGGGACTCGGGGAGCAGTACTTC. Translated, it gives CASSVGLGEQYF. V gene TRBV19 combines with J gene TRBJ2-7, with D tentatively TRBD2 (6 bases). The V gene lost 5 bases and the J gene lost 7 bases, with 12 bases spanning the gap. The CDR3 totals 12 residues. CDR1 LNHDA and CDR2 SQIVND come from the germline V gene (reference sequence).